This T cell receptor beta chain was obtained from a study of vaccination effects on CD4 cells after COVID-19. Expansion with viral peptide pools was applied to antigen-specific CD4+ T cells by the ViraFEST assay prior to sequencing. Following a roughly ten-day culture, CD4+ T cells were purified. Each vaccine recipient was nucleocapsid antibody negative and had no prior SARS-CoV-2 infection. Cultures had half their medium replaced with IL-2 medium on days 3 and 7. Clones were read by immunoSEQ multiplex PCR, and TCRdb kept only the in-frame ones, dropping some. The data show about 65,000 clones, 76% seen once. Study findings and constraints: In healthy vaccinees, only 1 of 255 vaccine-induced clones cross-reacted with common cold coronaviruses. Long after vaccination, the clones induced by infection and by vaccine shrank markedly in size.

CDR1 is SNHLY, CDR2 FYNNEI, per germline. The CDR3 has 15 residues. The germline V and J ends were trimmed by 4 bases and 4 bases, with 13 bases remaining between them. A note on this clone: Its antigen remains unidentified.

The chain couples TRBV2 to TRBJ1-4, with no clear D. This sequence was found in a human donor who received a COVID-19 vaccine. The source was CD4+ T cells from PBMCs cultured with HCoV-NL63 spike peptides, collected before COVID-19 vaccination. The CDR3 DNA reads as TGTGCCAGCAGTGCCATGCCTTTCAGTAATGAAAAACTGTTTTTT. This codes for CASSAMPFSNEKLFF.